The 25 T cell receptor beta chains below come from one sample, sequenced in a study of T cell changes during pregnancy in multiple sclerosis. Assay: immunoSEQ multiplex PCR; the TCRdb copy retains only in-frame clones and omits some. Here the sample spans tens of thousands of clones, more than 85% being singletons. Here the sequenced sample was CD8+ T cells from peripheral blood mononuclear cells, taken after pregnancy. These receptors were taken from a female donor with multiple sclerosis, enrolled in a pregnancy study.

The chain links TRBV6-5 to TRBJ1-2, with a possible D match to TRBD1 (5 bases). The CDR3 runs to 13 residues. The germline V and J ends were trimmed by 4 bases and 0 bases, with 6 bases remaining between them. Germline-derived CDR1 and CDR2 are MNHEY and SVGAGI. CDR3 sequence reads: CASSSDTNYGYTF. DNA for the CDR3: TGTGCCAGCAGTTCGGACACTAACTATGGCTACACCTTC.

This clone occurred once. The V and J genes are TRBV5-4 and TRBJ2-7; 9 bases are shared with TRBD2. Trimming at V came to 4 bases and at J to 2 bases, leaving 10 bases not matched to a gene. CDR3 size: 16 residues. Germline-derived CDR1 and CDR2 are SGHNT and YYREEE (reference sequence). The CDR3 reads CASSPPALAGPYEQYF. For the CDR3, the DNA is TGTGCCAGCAGCCCCCCGGCTCTAGCGGGACCCTACGAGCAGTACTTC.

With respect to this clone: The germline gene is not matched at one end of the junction; a read error may be the cause. The same CDR3 is also encoded by other DNA sequences in this sample. The V call is TRBV5-6, the J call TRBJ1-1, with TRBD1 matching 9 bases. This CDR3 region has 13 residues. Looked up from germline, CDR1 is SGHDT and CDR2 is YYEEEE. This CDR3 reads CASRVQGAPEAFF. The CDR3, as DNA: TGTGCCAGCAGAGTACAGGGGGCCCCTGAAGCTTTTTTT.

This chain uses TRBV4-2 with TRBJ1-2, with D hard to call. The CDR3 totals 13 residues. Deletions cut 2 bases from V and 7 bases from J, with 11 bases between. In germline, CDR1 is LGHNA, CDR2 YNFKEQ. The CDR3 reads CASSQTGSSGYTF. CDR3 in DNA: TGTGCCAGCAGCCAAACCGGGAGCTCTGGCTACACCTTC.

The chain is built from TRBV5-1 and TRBJ1-1; D possibly corresponds to TRBD1 (5 bases). This CDR3 region has 15 residues. V lost 0 bases and J lost 0, with 9 bases in between. Germline assignment: CDR1 SGHRS and CDR2 YFSETQ. Here the CDR3 DNA reads TGCGCCAGCAGCTTGGTGGCAGGGATGAACACTGAAGCTTTCTTT. Residues: CASSLVAGMNTEAFF.

This rearrangement joins TRBV2 to TRBJ2-7; 12 bases map to TRBD2. Germline V gene sequence: CDR1 SNHLY, CDR2 FYNNEI. This CDR3 has 15 amino acids. V trimming: 5 bases; J trimming: 3 bases; junction bases outside the gene matches: 5. The CDR3 nucleotides read TGTGCCAGCAGTCCCCGACTAGCGGGAGACTACGAGCAGTACTTC. It encodes CASSPRLAGDYEQYF.

This chain connects TRBV19 to TRBJ2-1; 7 nucleotides line up with TRBD2. V gave up 8 bases and J gave up 4 bases; unmatched junction bases: 5. The CDR3 totals 13 residues. Germline CDR1 reads LNHDA; CDR2 reads SQIVND (reference sequence). CDR3 sequence reads: CASALAEYNEQFF. CDR3 sequence (DNA): TGTGCCAGTGCTCTAGCGGAATACAATGAGCAGTTCTTC.

CDR3 bases: TGTGCCAGCAGCGATACCGGGACAGGGGCCCAAGAGACCCAGTACTTC. It codes for CASSDTGTGAQETQYF. The chain recombines TRBV9 with TRBJ2-5, with TRBD1 identical over 10 bases. Per germline, CDR1 SGDLS and CDR2 YYNGEE. The CDR3 spans 16 residues. V lost 3 bases to trimming and J lost 1 base; unmatched junction nucleotides: 6.

The chain employs TRBV5-6 and TRBJ1-2; weak D call: TRBD1 (5 bases). This CDR3 has 12 amino acids. V lost 4 bases and J 4 bases, leaving 8 bases between the germline ends. From germline, CDR1 is SGHDT and CDR2 YYEEEE. The CDR3 protein is CASSAGPYGYTF. CDR3 bases: TGTGCCAGCAGCGCGGGGCCCTATGGCTACACCTTC.

In its sample, this clone was seen a few times. V gene TRBV7-3 combines with J gene TRBJ1-1, with unresolved D. The CDR3 length is 13 residues. Germline V gene data show CDR1 as SGHTA and CDR2 as FQGTGA. V was clipped by 5 bases and J by 1 base, with 8 bases between them. DNA for the CDR3: TGTGCCAGCAGCCAGTCAGGGAACACTGAAGCTTTCTTT. This codes for CASSQSGNTEAFF.

The CDR3 bases are TGTGCCAGCAGCTCTCTAGCGGGATTTAGCACAGATACGCAGTATTTT. Translating it yields CASSSLAGFSTDTQYF. The chain couples TRBV7-8 to TRBJ2-3, with TRBD2 identical over 9 bases. J was trimmed by 0 bases and V by 4 bases; bases with no gene match: 5. This CDR3 is 16 amino acids long. Germline CDR1 SGHVS, CDR2 FQNEAQ.

CDR3 sequence reads: CASSATYTSGTLLNYGYTF. The CDR3 bases are TGTGCCAGCAGTGCAACCTACACCTCGGGGACATTGCTCAACTATGGCTACACCTTC. The rearrangement links TRBV6-1 to TRBJ1-2, with D perhaps TRBD1 (6 bases). There are 19 residues in the CDR3. Germline V gene lookup returns CDR1 MNHNS and CDR2 SASEGT. V lost 4 bases to trimming and J lost 2 bases, with 26 bases between them.

The chain employs TRBV6-5 and TRBJ1-1; D is unresolved. The V gene's germline CDR1 is MNHEY and CDR2 SVGAGI. CDR3 length: 12 residues. V was clipped by 7 bases and J by 0 bases, with 6 bases between them. The CDR3 DNA follows: TGTGCCAGCAAGGAGGTGAACACTGAAGCTTTCTTT. This translates into CASKEVNTEAFF.

The chain is built from TRBV9 and TRBJ2-2; D is possibly TRBD1 (6 bases). The CDR3 extends over 16 amino acids. The V end lost 3 bases, the J end lost 7 bases, and 19 bases lay between the germline ends. Germline CDR1 is SGDLS and CDR2 is YYNGEE. The CDR3 DNA sequence: TGTGCCAGCAGCGCCCCATTGACAGGTTTGGTCGGGGAGCTGTTTTTT. This translates into CASSAPLTGLVGELFF.

V usage is TRBV4-3 and J usage is TRBJ1-5, with 9 bases fitting TRBD1. The CDR3 extends over 20 amino acids. CDR1 is LGHNA, CDR2 YSLEER, per germline. V trimming: 1 base; J trimming: 2 bases; junction bases outside the gene matches: 15. The CDR3 nucleotides read TGCGCCAGCAGCCAAGTCCGACACAGGGGGCAGGATATACGCAATCAGCCCCAGCATTTT. It codes for CASSQVRHRGQDIRNQPQHF.

This clone appeared a single time. The rearrangement joins TRBV4-3 to TRBJ2-3; 8 positions match TRBD1. The CDR3 sequence is 15 residues long. Germline CDR1 reads LGHNA; CDR2 reads YSLEER. Unmatched junction bases numbered 3, after V lost 2 bases and J lost 2 bases. The CDR3 sequence is CASSQRDRLTDTQYF. The CDR3 region has the DNA TGCGCCAGCAGCCAAAGGGACAGGCTCACAGATACGCAGTATTTT.

The chain joins TRBV4-2 to TRBJ1-1; 10 bases are shared with TRBD1. Germline lookup yields CDR1 LGHNA and CDR2 YNFKEQ. With 3 bases clipped from V and 7 bases from J, the junction kept 17 bases outside the gene matches. This CDR3 spans 18 amino acids. The CDR3 DNA follows: TGTGCCAGCAGCCAGGACCGACAGGGGGCGCCGTATTTTGGTGAAGCTTTCTTT. It yields the protein CASSQDRQGAPYFGEAFF.

This clone was seen once. The genes are TRBV13 and TRBJ2-1; 11 bases align to TRBD2. CDR1 and CDR2 (germline): PRHDT, FYEKMQ (reference sequence). The CDR3 is 14 residues long. The ends lost 2 bases at V and 9 bases at J; junction bases unmatched: 3. CDR3 DNA: TGTGCCAGCAGCTTATCTAGCGGGAGGCCTGAGCAGTTCTTC. As protein: CASSLSSGRPEQFF.

This clone is a singleton in its sample. This rearrangement joins TRBV9 to TRBJ2-7; 9 bases agree with TRBD1. The J segment lost 3 bases and the V segment lost 0 bases, leaving 4 bases of the junction unmatched. Germline V gene sequence: CDR1 SGDLS, CDR2 YYNGEE. The CDR3 runs to 15 residues. For the CDR3, the DNA is TGTGCCAGCAGCGTAGATCCGGGACAGGGCTACGAGCAGTACTTC. Translation gives CASSVDPGQGYEQYF.

The J gene is TRBJ1-1, the V gene TRBV19; no clear D. Germline V gene data show CDR1 as LNHDA and CDR2 as SQIVND (reference sequence). CDR3 length: 14 residues. V lost 6 bases and J 0 bases, leaving 11 bases between the germline ends. The CDR3 coding sequence is TGTGCCAGTAGCACTTCCGGGGTGAACACTGAAGCTTTCTTT. Its protein is CASSTSGVNTEAFF.

In its sample, this clone was seen once. The chain recombines TRBV11-1 with TRBJ2-5; D is unclear. The CDR3 totals 14 residues. Germline CDR1 is SGHAT and CDR2 is FQDESV (reference sequence). Deletions cut 5 bases from V and 3 bases from J, with 13 bases between. CDR3 region: CASSQDIREETQYF. For the CDR3, the DNA is TGTGCCAGCAGCCAAGACATTCGTGAAGAGACCCAGTACTTC.

To note about this clone: Sequence at one end of the junction differs from germline and may be a read error. The V gene is TRBV13, the J gene TRBJ2-2; 10 bases fit TRBD1. Germline CDR1 is PRHDT and CDR2 is FYEKMQ (reference sequence). This CDR3 contains 16 residues. The CDR3 spells CASSIGQGDVAGELFF. The DNA of the CDR3 is TGTGCCAGCAGCATAGGACAGGGGGATGTGGCCGGGGAGCTGTTTTTT.

J is TRBJ2-7 and V is TRBV5-5; D remains unclear. V lost 3 bases and J lost 0, with 10 bases in between. The CDR3 covers 14 residues. The germline CDR1 and CDR2 sequences are SGHKS and YYEKEE (reference sequence). CDR3 bases: TGTGCCAGCAGCTCGATCCTTAGCTCCTACGAGCAGTACTTC. Amino acids: CASSSILSSYEQYF.

V and J are TRBV15 and TRBJ1-1; the D is unclear. With 2 bases removed from V and 5 bases from J, the gap between germline ends came to 9 bases. This CDR3 spans 13 amino acids. The V gene's germline CDR1 is LNHNV and CDR2 YYDKDF (reference sequence). CDR3: CATSRRRETEAFF. In DNA, the CDR3 is TGTGCCACCAGCAGAAGAAGAGAAACTGAAGCTTTCTTT.

As regards this clone: Germline is not matched at one junction end, which may reflect a read error. The chain combines TRBV7-9 with TRBJ1-5; tentative D call: TRBD1 (5 bases). The CDR3 sequence is 15 residues long. Looked up from germline, CDR1 is SEHNR and CDR2 is FQNEAQ (reference sequence). The CDR3 DNA reads as TGTGCCAGCAGCCTAGCGGGGGAGGGCAATCAGCCCCAGCATTTT. Protein: CASSLAGEGNQPQHF.